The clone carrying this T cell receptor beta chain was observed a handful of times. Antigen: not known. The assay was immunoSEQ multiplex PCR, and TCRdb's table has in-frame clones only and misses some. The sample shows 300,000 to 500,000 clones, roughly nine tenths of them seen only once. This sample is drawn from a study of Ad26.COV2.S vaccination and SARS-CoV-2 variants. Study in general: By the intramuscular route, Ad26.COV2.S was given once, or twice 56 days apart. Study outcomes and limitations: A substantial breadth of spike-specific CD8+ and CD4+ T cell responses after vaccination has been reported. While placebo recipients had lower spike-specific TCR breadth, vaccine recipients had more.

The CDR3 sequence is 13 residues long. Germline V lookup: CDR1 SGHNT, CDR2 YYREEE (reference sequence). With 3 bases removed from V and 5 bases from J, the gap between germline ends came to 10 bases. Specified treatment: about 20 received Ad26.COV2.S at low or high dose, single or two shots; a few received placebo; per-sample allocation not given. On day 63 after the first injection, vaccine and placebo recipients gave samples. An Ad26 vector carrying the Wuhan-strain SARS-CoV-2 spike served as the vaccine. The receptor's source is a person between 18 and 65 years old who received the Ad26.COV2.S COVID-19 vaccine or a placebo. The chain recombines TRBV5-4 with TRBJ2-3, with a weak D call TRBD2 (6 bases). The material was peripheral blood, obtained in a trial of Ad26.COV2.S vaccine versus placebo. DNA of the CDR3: TGTGCCAGCAGCTCCCTGGGAGGAGATACGCAGTATTTT. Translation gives CASSSLGGDTQYF.